This TCR beta chain emerged from a study of shared clonotypes between healthy human individuals. Sequenced by immunoSEQ multiplex PCR; TCRdb stores in-frame clones only, minus some. The sample shows 2 million to 2.5 million clones, about 95% of them seen only once. Specimen: naive CD4+ T cells sorted from blood. Subset described: CD45RA+ positively selected. The clonotype was recovered from a man between 18 and 29 years old in good health.

CDR3 bases: TGTGCCAGCAGCTTAGGTCTAGCGGGGGGTCTAGAGACCCAGTACTTC. Protein product: CASSLGLAGGLETQYF. The chain is built from TRBV7-3 and TRBJ2-5; TRBD2 aligns across 11 bases. V was clipped by 2 bases and J by 4 bases; unmatched bases: 6. CDR3 length: 16 amino acids. Per the germline V gene, CDR1 is SGHTA and CDR2 is FQGTGA. The full variable domain, its missing parts supplied by reference TRBV7-3 and TRBJ2-5, is GAGVSQTPSNKVTEKGKYVELRCDPISGHTALYWYRQSLGQGPEFLIYFQGTGAADDSGLPNDRFFAVRPEGSVSTLKIQRTERGDSAVYLCASSLGLAGGLETQYFGPGTRLLVL.